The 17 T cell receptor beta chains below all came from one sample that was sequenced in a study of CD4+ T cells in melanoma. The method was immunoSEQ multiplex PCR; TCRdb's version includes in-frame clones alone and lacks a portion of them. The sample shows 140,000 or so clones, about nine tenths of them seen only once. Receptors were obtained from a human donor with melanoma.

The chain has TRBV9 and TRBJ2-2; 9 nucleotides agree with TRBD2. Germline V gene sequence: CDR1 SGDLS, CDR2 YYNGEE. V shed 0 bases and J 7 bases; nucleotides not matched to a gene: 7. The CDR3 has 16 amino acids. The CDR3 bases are TGTGCCAGCAGCGTAGGGGGAGCGGGGGGCGTCGGGGAGCTGTTTTTT. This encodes CASSVGGAGGVGELFF.

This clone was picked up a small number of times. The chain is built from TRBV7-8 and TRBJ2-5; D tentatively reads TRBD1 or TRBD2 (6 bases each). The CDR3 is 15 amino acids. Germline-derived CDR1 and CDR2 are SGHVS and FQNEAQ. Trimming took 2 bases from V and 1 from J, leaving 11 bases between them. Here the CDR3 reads CASSLLSGAQETQYF. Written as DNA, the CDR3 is TGTGCCAGCAGCTTATTGTCGGGGGCCCAAGAGACCCAGTACTTC.

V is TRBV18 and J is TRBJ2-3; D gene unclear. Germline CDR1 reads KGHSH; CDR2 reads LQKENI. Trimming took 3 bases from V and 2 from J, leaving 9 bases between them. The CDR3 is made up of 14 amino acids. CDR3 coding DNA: TGTGCCAGCTCACCCGAAGCATCCACAGATACGCAGTATTTT. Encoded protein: CASSPEASTDTQYF.

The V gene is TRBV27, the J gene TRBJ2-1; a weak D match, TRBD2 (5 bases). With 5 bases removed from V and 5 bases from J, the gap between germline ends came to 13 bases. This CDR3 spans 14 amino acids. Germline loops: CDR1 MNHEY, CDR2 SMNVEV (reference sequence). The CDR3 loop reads CASSPRWGDNEQFF. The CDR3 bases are TGTGCCAGCAGTCCCCGCTGGGGAGACAATGAGCAGTTCTTC.

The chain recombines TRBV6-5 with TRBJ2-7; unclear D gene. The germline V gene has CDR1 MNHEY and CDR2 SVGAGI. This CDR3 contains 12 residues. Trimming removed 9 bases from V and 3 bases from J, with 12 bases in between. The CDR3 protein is CASPREDYEQYF. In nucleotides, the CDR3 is TGTGCCAGTCCCCGCGAGGACTACGAGCAGTACTTC.

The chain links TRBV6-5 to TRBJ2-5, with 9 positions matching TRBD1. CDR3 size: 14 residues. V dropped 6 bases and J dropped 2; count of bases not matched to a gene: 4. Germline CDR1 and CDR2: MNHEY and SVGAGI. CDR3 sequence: CASRTGGTQETQYF. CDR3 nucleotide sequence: TGTGCCAGCAGGACAGGGGGAACACAAGAGACCCAGTACTTC.

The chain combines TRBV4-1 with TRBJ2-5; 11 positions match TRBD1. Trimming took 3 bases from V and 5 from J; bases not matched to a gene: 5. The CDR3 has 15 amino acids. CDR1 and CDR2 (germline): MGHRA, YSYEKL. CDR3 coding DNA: TGCGCCAGCAGCCAGCGGGGACAGGGGGGGGAGACCCAGTACTTC. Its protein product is CASSQRGQGGETQYF.

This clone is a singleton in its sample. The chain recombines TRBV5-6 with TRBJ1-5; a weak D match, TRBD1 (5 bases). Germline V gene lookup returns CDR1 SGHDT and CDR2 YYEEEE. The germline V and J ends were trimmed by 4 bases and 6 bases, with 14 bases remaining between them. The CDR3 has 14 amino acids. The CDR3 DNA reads TGTGCCAGCAGCGCAACAGGCACGGGTCAGCCCCAGCATTTT. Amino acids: CASSATGTGQPQHF.

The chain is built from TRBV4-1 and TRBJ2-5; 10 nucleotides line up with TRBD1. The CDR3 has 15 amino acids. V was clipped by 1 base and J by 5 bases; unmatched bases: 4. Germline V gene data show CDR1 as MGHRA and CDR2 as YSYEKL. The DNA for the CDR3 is TGCGCCAGCAGCCAAGTGGGGACAGGGGTTGAGACCCAGTACTTC. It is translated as CASSQVGTGVETQYF.

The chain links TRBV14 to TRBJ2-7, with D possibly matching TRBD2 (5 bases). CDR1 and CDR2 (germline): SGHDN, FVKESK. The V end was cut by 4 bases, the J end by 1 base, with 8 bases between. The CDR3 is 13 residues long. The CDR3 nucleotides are TGTGCCAGCAGCCCCCGAGGGTCCTACGAGCAGTACTTC. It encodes CASSPRGSYEQYF. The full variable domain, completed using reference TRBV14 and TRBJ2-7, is EAGVTQFPSHSVIEKGQTVTLRCDPISGHDNLYWYRRVMGKEIKFLLHFVKESKQDESGMPNNRFLAERTGGTYSTLKVQPAELEDSGVYFCASSPRGSYEQYFGPGTRLTVT.

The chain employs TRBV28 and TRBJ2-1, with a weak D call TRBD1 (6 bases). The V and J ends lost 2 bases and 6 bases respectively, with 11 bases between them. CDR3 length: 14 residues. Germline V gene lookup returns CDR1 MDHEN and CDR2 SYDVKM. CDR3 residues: CASSLLQGSNEQFF. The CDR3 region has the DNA TGTGCCAGCAGTTTACTGCAGGGGTCCAATGAGCAGTTCTTC.

CDR3 coding DNA: TGTGCCAGCAGTCGGACGAACACCATATATTTT. It codes for CASSRTNTIYF. The J gene is TRBJ1-3, the V gene TRBV2; D call uncertain. The CDR3 extends over 11 amino acids. Germline loops: CDR1 SNHLY, CDR2 FYNNEI. Trimming shortened V by 5 bases and J by 7 bases, and 6 bases separated the two germline ends.

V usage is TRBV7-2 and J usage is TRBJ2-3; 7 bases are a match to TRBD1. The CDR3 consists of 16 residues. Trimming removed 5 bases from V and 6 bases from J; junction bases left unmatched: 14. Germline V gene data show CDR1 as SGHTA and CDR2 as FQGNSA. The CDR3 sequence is CASSPRQGGFRDTQYF. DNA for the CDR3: TGTGCCAGCAGCCCCCGACAGGGTGGGTTTAGGGATACGCAGTATTTT. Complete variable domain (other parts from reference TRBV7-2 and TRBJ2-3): GAGVSQSPSNKVTEKGKDVELRCDPISGHTALYWYRQSLGQGLEFLIYFQGNSAPDKSGLPSDRFSAERTGGSVSTLTIQRTQQEDSAVYLCASSPRQGGFRDTQYFGPGTRLTVL.

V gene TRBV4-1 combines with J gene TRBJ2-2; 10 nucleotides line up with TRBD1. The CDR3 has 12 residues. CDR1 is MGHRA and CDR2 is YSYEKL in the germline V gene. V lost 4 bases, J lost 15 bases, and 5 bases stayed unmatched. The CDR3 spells CASSPGTGALFF. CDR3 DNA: TGCGCCAGCAGCCCTGGGACAGGGGCGTTGTTTTTT.

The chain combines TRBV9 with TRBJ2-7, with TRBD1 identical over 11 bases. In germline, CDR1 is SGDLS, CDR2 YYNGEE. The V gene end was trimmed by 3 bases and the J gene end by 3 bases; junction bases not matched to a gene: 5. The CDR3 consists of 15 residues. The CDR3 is CASSAGQGAFYEQYF. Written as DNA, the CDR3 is TGTGCCAGCAGCGCAGGACAGGGGGCTTTCTACGAGCAGTACTTC.

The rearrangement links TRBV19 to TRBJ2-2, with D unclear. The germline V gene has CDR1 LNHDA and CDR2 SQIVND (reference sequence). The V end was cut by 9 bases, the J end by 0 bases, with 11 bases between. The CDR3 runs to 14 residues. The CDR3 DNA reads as TGTGCCAGCACCCCAGTATCGAACACCGGGGAGCTGTTTTTT. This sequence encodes CASTPVSNTGELFF.

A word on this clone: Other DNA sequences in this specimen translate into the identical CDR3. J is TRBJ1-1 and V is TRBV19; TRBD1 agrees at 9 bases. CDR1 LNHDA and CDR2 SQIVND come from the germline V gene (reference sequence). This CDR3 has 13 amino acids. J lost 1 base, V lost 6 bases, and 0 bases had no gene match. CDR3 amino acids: CASRDRGNTEAFF. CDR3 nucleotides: TGTGCCAGTAGGGACAGGGGGAACACTGAAGCTTTCTTT.